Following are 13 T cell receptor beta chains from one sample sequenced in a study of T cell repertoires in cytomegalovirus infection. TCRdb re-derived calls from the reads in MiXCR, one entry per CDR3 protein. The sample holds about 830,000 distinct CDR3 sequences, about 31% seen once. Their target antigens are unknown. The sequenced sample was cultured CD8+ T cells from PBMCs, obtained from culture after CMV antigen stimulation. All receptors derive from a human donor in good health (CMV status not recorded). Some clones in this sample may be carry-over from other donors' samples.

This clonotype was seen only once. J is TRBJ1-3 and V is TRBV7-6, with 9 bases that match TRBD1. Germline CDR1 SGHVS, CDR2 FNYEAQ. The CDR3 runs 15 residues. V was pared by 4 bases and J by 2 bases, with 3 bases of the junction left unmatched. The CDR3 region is CASSSGTGTGNTIYF. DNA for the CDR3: TGTGCCAGCAGCTCCGGGACAGGGACTGGAAACACCATATATTTT.

The CDR3 reads CASSQVSYSEAFF. The CDR3, as DNA: TGCGCCAGCAGCCAAGTTAGTTACAGCGAAGCTTTCTTT. This rearrangement joins TRBV4-3 to TRBJ1-1, with no clear D. The CDR3 is 13 residues long. The germline V gene has CDR1 LGHNA and CDR2 YSLEER. Trimming cost V 1 base and J 8 bases, with 11 bases left between them.

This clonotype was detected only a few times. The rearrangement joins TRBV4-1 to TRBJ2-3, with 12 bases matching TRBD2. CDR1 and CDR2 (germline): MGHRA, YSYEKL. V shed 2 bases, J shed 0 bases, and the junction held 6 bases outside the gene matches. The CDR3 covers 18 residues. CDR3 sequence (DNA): TGCGCCAGCAGCCAACAACTAGCGGGGGGCGCTAGCACAGATACGCAGTATTTT. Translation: CASSQQLAGGASTDTQYF.

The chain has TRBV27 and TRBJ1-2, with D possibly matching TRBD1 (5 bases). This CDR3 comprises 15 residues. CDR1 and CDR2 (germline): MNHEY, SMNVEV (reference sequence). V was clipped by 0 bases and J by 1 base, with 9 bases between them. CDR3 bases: TGTGCCAGCAGTTTATCGACAGCCAATAACTATGGCTACACCTTC. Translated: CASSLSTANNYGYTF.

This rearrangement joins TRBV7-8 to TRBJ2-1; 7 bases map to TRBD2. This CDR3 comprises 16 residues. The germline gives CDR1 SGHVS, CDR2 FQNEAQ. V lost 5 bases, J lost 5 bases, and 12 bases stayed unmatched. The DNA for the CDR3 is TGTGCCAGCAGCCCCGAAGGGCGGGGGTCCCACAATGAGCAGTTCTTC. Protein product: CASSPEGRGSHNEQFF.

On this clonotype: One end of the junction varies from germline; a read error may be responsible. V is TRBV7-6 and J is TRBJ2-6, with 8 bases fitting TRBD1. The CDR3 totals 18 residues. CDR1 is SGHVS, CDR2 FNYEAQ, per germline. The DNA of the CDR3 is TGTGCCAGCAGCTTTCCGGACAGGGCAAACTCTGGGACCAACGTCCTGACTTTC. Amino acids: CASSFPDRANSGTNVLTF.

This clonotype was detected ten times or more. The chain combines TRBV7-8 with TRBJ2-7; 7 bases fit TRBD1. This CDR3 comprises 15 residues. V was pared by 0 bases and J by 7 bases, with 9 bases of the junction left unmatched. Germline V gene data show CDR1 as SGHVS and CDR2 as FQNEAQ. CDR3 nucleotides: TGTGCCAGCAGCTTAGCGAGTAAGGGGGCGGGTGAGCAGTACGTC. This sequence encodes CASSLASKGAGEQYV.

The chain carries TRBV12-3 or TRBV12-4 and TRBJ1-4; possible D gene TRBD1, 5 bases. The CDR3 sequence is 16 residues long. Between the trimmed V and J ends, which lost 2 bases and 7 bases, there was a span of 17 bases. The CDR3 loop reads CASSLSLGGLSEKLFF. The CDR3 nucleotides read TGTGCCAGCAGTTTATCCCTGGGGGGTTTGAGTGAAAAACTGTTTTTT.

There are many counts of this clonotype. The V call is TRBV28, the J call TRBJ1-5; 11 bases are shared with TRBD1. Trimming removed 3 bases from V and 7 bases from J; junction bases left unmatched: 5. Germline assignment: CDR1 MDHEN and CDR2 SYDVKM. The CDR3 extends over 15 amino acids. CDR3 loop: CASSFGQGAGQPQHF. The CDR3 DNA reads TGTGCCAGCAGTTTTGGACAGGGGGCGGGACAGCCCCAGCATTTT.

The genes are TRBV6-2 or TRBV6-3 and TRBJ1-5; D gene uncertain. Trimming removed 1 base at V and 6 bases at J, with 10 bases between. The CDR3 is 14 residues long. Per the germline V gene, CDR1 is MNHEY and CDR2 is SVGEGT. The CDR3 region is CASSYLDAIQPQHF. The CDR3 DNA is TGTGCCAGCAGTTACTTGGATGCGATTCAGCCCCAGCATTTT.

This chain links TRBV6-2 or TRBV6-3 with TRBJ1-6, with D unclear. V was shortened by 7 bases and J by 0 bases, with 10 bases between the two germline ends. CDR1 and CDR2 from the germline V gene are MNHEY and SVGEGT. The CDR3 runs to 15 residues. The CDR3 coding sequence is TGTGCCAGCAATGACGATCTCTCCTATAATTCACCCCTCCACTTT. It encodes CASNDDLSYNSPLHF.

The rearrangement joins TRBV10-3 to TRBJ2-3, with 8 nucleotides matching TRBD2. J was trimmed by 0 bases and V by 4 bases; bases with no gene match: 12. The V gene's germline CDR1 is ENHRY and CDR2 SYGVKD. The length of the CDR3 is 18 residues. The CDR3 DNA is TGTGCCATCAGTGTGGGCGGGGGGCTTACTTCTAGCACAGATACGCAGTATTTT. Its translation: CAISVGGGLTSSTDTQYF.

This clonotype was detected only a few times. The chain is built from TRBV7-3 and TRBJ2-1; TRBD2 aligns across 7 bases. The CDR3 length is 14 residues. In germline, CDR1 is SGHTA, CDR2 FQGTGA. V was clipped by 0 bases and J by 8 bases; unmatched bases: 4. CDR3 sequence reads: CASSLTGGVDEQFF. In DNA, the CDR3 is TGTGCCAGCAGCTTAACGGGGGGGGTAGATGAGCAGTTCTTC.